This is a list of T cell receptor beta chains from one sample in a study of cytomegalovirus exposure and HLA in healthy donors. Profiled with immunoSEQ multiplex PCR; TCRdb holds only in-frame clones, not every one. Of about 190,000 clones in the sample, roughly 84% were seen once. The source material was PBMCs. These receptors were taken from a man between 18 and 35 years old in good health and CMV-seropositive. The CDR3 runs from the conserved cysteine through the conserved F or W. Each record gives: clone size, V gene, D gene, J gene, CDR3 DNA, CDR3 protein. The D gene is left open where the match is weak. Size tells how often a clone was seen (once, few, many) or the class of an expanded clone, and some rows leave it out.

size: NA; V: TRBV9; D: TRBD2; J: TRBJ2-1; DNA: TGTGCCAGCAGCCCCCGGCTAGCGGGACATGAGCAGTTCTTC; CDR3: CASSPRLAGHEQFF
size: NA; V: TRBV5-6; D: NA; J: TRBJ2-1; DNA: TGTGCCAGCAGCTCCGGGACTGAGGTAACGAAGCAGTTCTTC; CDR3: CASSSGTEVTKQFF
size: NA; V: TRBV7-2; D: NA; J: TRBJ2-1; DNA: TGTGCCAGCAGCTTATATGACGGAGTCAATGAGCAGTTCTTC; CDR3: CASSLYDGVNEQFF
size: NA; V: TRBV19; D: TRBD1; J: TRBJ2-2; DNA: TGTGCCAGTAGTGAACAGGGGGCTTCCGGGGAGCTGTTTTTT; CDR3: CASSEQGASGELFF
size: NA; V: TRBV23-1; D: TRBD2; J: TRBJ2-1; DNA: TGCGCCAGCCGCCAACGCAGCGGGGGAAGGTATGAGCAGTTCTTC; CDR3: CASRQRSGGRYEQFF
size: NA; V: TRBV13; D: NA; J: TRBJ2-7; DNA: TGTGCCAGCAGCCTCCTCCAGGGTAGCTCCTACGAGCAGTACTTC; CDR3: CASSLLQGSSYEQYF
size: NA; V: TRBV29-1; D: TRBD1; J: TRBJ2-1; DNA: TGCAGCGGGACAGGACAGGGGGCGATTATCTTTGGGAATGAGCAGTTCTTC; CDR3: CSGTGQGAIIFGNEQFF
size: NA; V: TRBV2; D: TRBD2; J: TRBJ2-2; DNA: TGTGCCAGTGCCGGGACTAGCGGGACCGGGGAGCTGTTTTTT; CDR3: CASAGTSGTGELFF
size: NA; V: TRBV30; D: NA; J: TRBJ2-7; DNA: TGTGCCTGGAGGGCCAGGGCCGGCTACGAGCAGTACTTC; CDR3: CAWRARAGYEQYF
size: NA; V: TRBV5-1; D: TRBD1; J: TRBJ2-2; DNA: TGCGCCAGCAGCTTGACGGGACAGCCCGGGGAGCTGTTTTTT; CDR3: CASSLTGQPGELFF
size: NA; V: TRBV19; D: TRBD2; J: TRBJ2-1; DNA: TGTGCCAGTACGGGAGGGGCCGATTACAATGAGCAGTTCTTC; CDR3: CASTGGADYNEQFF
size: NA; V: TRBV4-1; D: NA; J: TRBJ2-7; DNA: TGCGCCAGCAGCCAAGATTTTCAGTCTCCCTACGAGCAGTACTTC; CDR3: CASSQDFQSPYEQYF
size: NA; V: TRBV19; D: NA; J: TRBJ1-2; DNA: TGTGCCAGTAGCGTGACAGGCGTTAACTATGGCTACACCTTC; CDR3: CASSVTGVNYGYTF
size: NA; V: TRBV5-8; D: TRBD2; J: TRBJ2-7; DNA: TGTGCCAGCAGCTTGCCCCTAGCGGGAGGGGACATGGGGGAGCAGTACTTC; CDR3: CASSLPLAGGDMGEQYF
size: NA; V: TRBV5-6; D: TRBD1; J: TRBJ1-1; DNA: TGTGCCAGCAGCTTACCAGGGGGCGGCACTGAAGCTTTCTTT; CDR3: CASSLPGGGTEAFF
size: NA; V: TRBV6-6; D: TRBD1; J: TRBJ1-2; DNA: TGTGCCACAGGAACAGGGGGCGGCGACTATGGCTACACCTTC; CDR3: CATGTGGGDYGYTF
size: NA; V: TRBV25-1; D: TRBD1; J: TRBJ1-4; DNA: TGTGCCAGCAGTGATCCCGGACAGGCTGCAACTAATGAAAAACTGTTTTTT; CDR3: CASSDPGQAATNEKLFF
size: NA; V: TRBV7-9; D: TRBD2; J: TRBJ2-7; DNA: TGTGCCAGCAGCTTCGGGACTAGCGGGAGAGAACAGTACTTC; CDR3: CASSFGTSGREQYF
size: NA; V: TRBV9; D: NA; J: TRBJ1-1; DNA: TGTGCCAGCAGCGTAGCTCCAGGGAACACTGAAGCTTTCTTT; CDR3: CASSVAPGNTEAFF
size: NA; V: TRBV5-1; D: TRBD2; J: TRBJ2-3; DNA: TGCGCCAGCAGCCTCCCCTACCGGGCGGGAGCCCCTACTACATACACAGATACGCAGTATTTT; CDR3: CASSLPYRAGAPTTYTDTQYF
size: NA; V: TRBV30; D: TRBD2; J: TRBJ2-1; DNA: TGTGCCTGGAGGGGCGCCGGGGGGTCCACTGAGCAGTTCTTC; CDR3: CAWRGAGGSTEQFF
size: NA; V: TRBV27; D: TRBD1; J: TRBJ1-4; DNA: TGTGCCAGCAGAGGACAGGGGCGTGAAAAACTGTTTTTT; CDR3: CASRGQGREKLFF
size: NA; V: TRBV2; D: TRBD2; J: TRBJ2-3; DNA: TGTGCCAGCAGTTCGCAGACTAGCGGGTACACAGATACGCAGTATTTT; CDR3: CASSSQTSGYTDTQYF
size: NA; V: TRBV6-1; D: TRBD2; J: TRBJ2-1; DNA: TGTGCCAGCAGTGAATCTAGCGGGTCCTACAATGAGCAGTTCTTC; CDR3: CASSESSGSYNEQFF
size: NA; V: TRBV30; D: TRBD2; J: TRBJ2-5; DNA: TGTGCCTGGAATCGTATAAGCGGGAGTGAGACCCAGTACTTC; CDR3: CAWNRISGSETQYF
size: NA; V: TRBV28; D: TRBD2; J: TRBJ2-7; DNA: TGTGCCAGCACCGGGACTAGCGGTCGCTCCTACGAGCAGTACTTC; CDR3: CASTGTSGRSYEQYF
size: few; V: TRBV2; D: TRBD2; J: TRBJ2-1; DNA: TGTGCCAGCAGGCCCTTGGCGGGAGAAATGGATGAGCAGTTCTTC; CDR3: CASRPLAGEMDEQFF